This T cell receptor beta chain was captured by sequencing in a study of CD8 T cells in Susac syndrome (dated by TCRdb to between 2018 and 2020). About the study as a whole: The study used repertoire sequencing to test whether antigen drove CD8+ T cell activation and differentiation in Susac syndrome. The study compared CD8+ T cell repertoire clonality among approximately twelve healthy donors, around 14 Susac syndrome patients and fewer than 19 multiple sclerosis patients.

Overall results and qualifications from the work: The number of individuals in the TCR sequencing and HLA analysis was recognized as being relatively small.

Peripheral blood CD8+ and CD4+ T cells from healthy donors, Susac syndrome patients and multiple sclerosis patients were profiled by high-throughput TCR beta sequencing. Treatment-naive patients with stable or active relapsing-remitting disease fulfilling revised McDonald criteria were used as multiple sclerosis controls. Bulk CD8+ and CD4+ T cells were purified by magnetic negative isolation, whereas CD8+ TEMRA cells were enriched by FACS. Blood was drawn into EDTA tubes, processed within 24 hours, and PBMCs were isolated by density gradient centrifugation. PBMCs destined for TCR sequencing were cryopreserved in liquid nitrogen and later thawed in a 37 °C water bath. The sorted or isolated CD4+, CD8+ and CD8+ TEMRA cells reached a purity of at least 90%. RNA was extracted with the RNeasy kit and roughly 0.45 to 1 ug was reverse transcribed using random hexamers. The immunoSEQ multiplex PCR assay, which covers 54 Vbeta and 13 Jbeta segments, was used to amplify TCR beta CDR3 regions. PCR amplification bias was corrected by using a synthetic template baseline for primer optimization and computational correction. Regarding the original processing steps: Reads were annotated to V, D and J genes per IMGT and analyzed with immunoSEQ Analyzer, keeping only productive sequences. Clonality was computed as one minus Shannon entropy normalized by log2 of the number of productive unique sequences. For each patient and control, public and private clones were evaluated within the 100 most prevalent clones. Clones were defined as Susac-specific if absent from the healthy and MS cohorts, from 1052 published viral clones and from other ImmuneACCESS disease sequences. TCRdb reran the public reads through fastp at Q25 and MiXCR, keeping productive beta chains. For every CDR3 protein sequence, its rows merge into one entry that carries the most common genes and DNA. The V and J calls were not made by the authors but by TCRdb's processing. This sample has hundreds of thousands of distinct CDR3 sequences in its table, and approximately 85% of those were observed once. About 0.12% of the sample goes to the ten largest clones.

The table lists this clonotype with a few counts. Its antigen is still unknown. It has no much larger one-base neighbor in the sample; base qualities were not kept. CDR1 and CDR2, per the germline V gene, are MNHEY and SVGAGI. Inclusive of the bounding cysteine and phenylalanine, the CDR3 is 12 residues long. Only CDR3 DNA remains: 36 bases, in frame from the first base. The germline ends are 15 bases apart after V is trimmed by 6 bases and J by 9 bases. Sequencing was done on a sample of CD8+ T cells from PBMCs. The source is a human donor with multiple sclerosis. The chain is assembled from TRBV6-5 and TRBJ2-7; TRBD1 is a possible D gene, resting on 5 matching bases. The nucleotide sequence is TGTGCCAGCAGCCTGGGGCGCGGTGTGCAGTACTTC. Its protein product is CASSLGRGVQYF.